The 16 T cell receptor beta chains presented below share a single source sample, sequenced in a study of blood T cell repertoires in COVID-19. Clones were read by immunoSEQ multiplex PCR, and TCRdb kept only the in-frame ones, dropping some. The sample lists roughly 97,000 clones, around 84% seen once, with around a quarter in the top ten. The sequenced material came from peripheral blood. Receptor source: a man in his fifties or sixties with acute or convalescent COVID-19.

The chain recombines TRBV6-7 with TRBJ2-3; 15 nucleotides agree with TRBD2. TRBV6-7 is treated as an ORF (open reading frame) with a function not yet certain. The V segment lost 5 bases and the J segment 1 base; nucleotides outside the gene matches: 4. This CDR3 has 17 amino acids. The CDR3 is CASSRGLAGGGTDTQYF. CDR3 nucleotides: TGTGCCAGCAGTAGGGGACTAGCGGGAGGTGGCACAGATACGCAGTATTTT.

The chain recombines TRBV15 with TRBJ2-1; TRBD2 might be the D (6 bases). Trimming removed 3 bases at V and 10 bases at J, with 19 bases between. The germline CDR1 and CDR2 sequences are LNHNV and YYDKDF (reference sequence). This CDR3 comprises 15 residues. The CDR3 coding sequence is TGTGCCACCAGCAGGGAGCGGGTGGGTTTCCGGGAGCAGTTCTTC. This translates into CATSRERVGFREQFF.

This clone showed up just once. The chain recombines TRBV5-4 with TRBJ2-6; 8 bases are shared with TRBD2. V was clipped by 6 bases and J by 2 bases; unmatched bases: 4. The CDR3 runs 15 residues. The germline gives CDR1 SGHNT, CDR2 YYREEE (reference sequence). The CDR3 DNA is TGTGCCAGCACCGGGGGGGAGACTGGGGCCAACGTCCTGACTTTC. Translating gives CASTGGETGANVLTF.

This clone was observed a few times. This chain joins TRBV13 and TRBJ1-6; D call uncertain. CDR3 length equals 16 residues. Germline V CDR1 and CDR2: PRHDT, FYEKMQ (reference sequence). The V gene lost 1 base and the J gene lost 10 bases, with 17 bases spanning the gap. CDR3 amino acids: CASSLDSLTQKSPLHF. Here the CDR3 DNA reads TGTGCCAGCAGCTTAGATTCCCTAACACAGAAATCACCCCTCCACTTT.

The chain uses TRBV28 and TRBJ2-7; 7 nucleotides align to TRBD2. Germline V gene data show CDR1 as MDHEN and CDR2 as SYDVKM. The V segment lost 5 bases and the J segment 5 bases; nucleotides outside the gene matches: 15. The CDR3 has 16 residues. The CDR3 protein is CASSPPRRWGRDEQYF. In nucleotides, the CDR3 is TGTGCCAGCAGTCCCCCTAGGAGGTGGGGGAGGGACGAGCAGTACTTC.

The J gene is TRBJ2-3, the V gene TRBV3-1 (or the pseudogene TRBV3-2); TRBD1 matches 10 bases. CDR1 is LGHDT and CDR2 is YNNKEL in the germline V gene (reference sequence). The V segment lost 4 bases and the J segment 3 bases; nucleotides outside the gene matches: 4. There are 15 residues in the CDR3. In DNA, the CDR3 is TGTGCCAGCAGCCGCAGACAGGGGGCGACAGATACGCAGTATTTT. This gives the protein CASSRRQGATDTQYF.

This chain uses TRBV5-1 with TRBJ2-6; tentative D call: TRBD2 (5 bases). This CDR3 spans 18 amino acids. Trimming pared 0 bases from V and 3 bases from J, leaving 16 bases between. The germline V gene has CDR1 SGHRS and CDR2 YFSETQ. CDR3 loop: CASSLVGLPGSGANVLTF. The CDR3 DNA reads as TGCGCCAGCAGCTTGGTAGGACTCCCGGGAAGTGGGGCCAACGTCCTGACTTTC.

The V call is TRBV5-6, the J call TRBJ2-2; 7 bases are a match to TRBD1. With V trimmed by 4 bases and J by 1 base, 10 bases remained unmatched. The CDR3 has 17 residues. From germline, CDR1 is SGHDT and CDR2 YYEEEE. CDR3 sequence (DNA): TGTGCCAGCAGCCAAGCTGGCACAGGGGTGAACACCGGGGAGCTGTTTTTT. It encodes CASSQAGTGVNTGELFF. The full variable domain, with the rest looked up from reference TRBV5-6 and TRBJ2-2, is DAGVTQSPTHLIKTRGQQVTLRCSPKSGHDTVSWYQQALGQGPQFIFQYYEEEERQRGNFPDRFSGHQFPNYSSELNVNALLLGDSALYLCASSQAGTGVNTGELFFGEGSRLTVL.

The chain uses TRBV11-2 and TRBJ1-3, with 9 bases that match TRBD1. Germline-derived CDR1 and CDR2 are SGHAT and FQNNGV. Trimming removed 7 bases from V and 0 bases from J; junction bases left unmatched: 10. The CDR3 spans 17 residues. This chain's CDR3 is CASKSLKGQGSGNTIYF. DNA of the CDR3: TGTGCCAGCAAATCCCTTAAGGGACAGGGCTCTGGAAACACCATATATTTT.

The chain couples TRBV6-5 to TRBJ1-2; 7 nucleotides align to TRBD1. Germline CDR1 reads MNHEY; CDR2 reads SVGAGI. The CDR3 runs to 13 residues. With V trimmed by 5 bases and J by 6 bases, 6 bases remained unmatched. This chain's CDR3 is CASSRTGSDGYTF. CDR3 bases: TGTGCCAGCAGTAGGACAGGTTCGGATGGCTACACCTTC.

The chain is built from TRBV19 and TRBJ1-1, with D possibly matching TRBD1 (5 bases). V lost 3 bases and J 3 bases, leaving 11 bases between the germline ends. The CDR3 runs to 14 residues. Germline CDR1 and CDR2: LNHDA and SQIVND (reference sequence). CDR3 nucleotide sequence: TGTGCCAGTAGTATTGGGGGGGAGCACACTGAAGCTTTCTTT. Amino acid sequence: CASSIGGEHTEAFF. Full variable domain (rest looked up from reference TRBV19 and TRBJ1-1): DGGITQSPKYLFRKEGQNVTLSCEQNLNHDAMYWYRQDPGQGLRLIYYSQIVNDFQKGDIAEGYSVSREKKESFPLTVTSAQKNPTAFYLCASSIGGEHTEAFFGQGTRLTVV.

The V and J genes are TRBV24-1 and TRBJ1-2; D perhaps matches TRBD1 (5 bases). Germline values: CDR1 KGHDR, CDR2 SFDVKD. The CDR3 spans 13 residues. Trimming removed 4 bases from V and 5 bases from J, with 10 bases in between. The CDR3 DNA sequence: TGTGCCACCAGTGAGTCGGGGGAGTATGGCTACACCTTC. Residues: CATSESGEYGYTF.

The chain is built from TRBV27 and TRBJ1-2; D is uncertain. Per germline, CDR1 MNHEY and CDR2 SMNVEV (reference sequence). The CDR3 has 12 amino acids. Trimming took 10 bases from V and 4 from J, leaving 13 bases between them. The CDR3 reads CATNDGVYGYTF. The DNA of the CDR3 is TGTGCCACCAATGACGGGGTCTATGGCTACACCTTC.

V and J are TRBV14 and TRBJ2-3; TRBD1 matches 8 bases. Germline CDR1 is SGHDN and CDR2 is FVKESK. With 3 bases clipped from V and 1 base from J, the junction kept 6 bases outside the gene matches. The CDR3 is made up of 16 amino acids. The CDR3 DNA reads TGTGCCAGCAGCCAGCGGACAGGGTTTGGCACAGATACGCAGTATTTT. Its translation: CASSQRTGFGTDTQYF.

The chain links TRBV11-3 to TRBJ2-1; 11 positions match TRBD2. The germline V gene encodes CDR1 SGHNT and CDR2 YENEEA. The CDR3 runs 15 residues. The ends lost 0 bases at V and 7 bases at J; junction bases unmatched: 2. DNA for the CDR3: TGTGCCAGCAGCTTAGACCTAGCGGGAGGTAATGAGCAGTTCTTC. Its protein product is CASSLDLAGGNEQFF.

The V gene is TRBV18, the J gene TRBJ2-7, with D perhaps matching TRBD2 (6 bases). Trimming took off 6 bases at V and 6 bases at J, with 12 bases between the two ends. The germline gives CDR1 KGHSH, CDR2 LQKENI. The CDR3 has 12 amino acids. The CDR3 protein is CASSSTGGEQYV. The CDR3 coding sequence is TGTGCCAGCTCCTCAACCGGGGGCGAGCAGTACGTC.